This record covers a single T cell receptor (beta chain). This sample is drawn from a study of chemoradiotherapy in HPV16-positive cancers. Using immunoSEQ multiplex PCR, the repertoire was profiled, and TCRdb retains in-frame clones only, with some absent. The table shows more than 9,000 clones, with roughly 83% occurring only once. The clonotype originates from a human donor with HPV-associated anogenital cancer. Sample: blood, taken from a patient who underwent chemoradiotherapy.

The CDR3 coding sequence is TGTGCCAGCAGTTGGACAGGAGGAAGCTACGAGCAGTACTTC. Translation gives CASSWTGGSYEQYF. The chain is built from TRBV5-5 and TRBJ2-7, with 7 nucleotides matching TRBD1. Per germline, CDR1 SGHKS and CDR2 YYEKEE (reference sequence). This CDR3 has 14 residues. V trimming: 5 bases; J trimming: 3 bases; junction bases outside the gene matches: 8.